This is a list of T cell receptor beta chains from one sample in a study of T cell responses to AZD1222 COVID-19 vaccine. Here immunoSEQ multiplex PCR was the method, and the copy in TCRdb shows in-frame clones only, minus some. Of some 140,000 clones in the sample, around 89% were seen once. The sample here was peripheral blood, taken 28 days after the second AZD1222 dose. Receptor source: an adult who received the AZD1222 COVID-19 vaccine. CDR3s include the opening cysteine and the closing phenylalanine or tryptophan. D genes are given only for firm matches. Expanded clones get a size class; other rows say once, few or many, or leave the size out.

-	TRBJ1-6	TRBV7-8	16	-	TGTGCCAGCAGCTTCGGCGCGAGCTCCTATAATTCACCCCTCCACTTT	CASSFGASSYNSPLHF
once	TRBJ1-5	TRBV6-5	14	-	TGTGCCAGCAGGGACACCAACCTAAATCAGCCCCAGCATTTT	CASRDTNLNQPQHF
-	TRBJ1-2	TRBV11-2	15	-	TGTGCCAGCAGCTTAGAGGGGGCAGCTAACTATGGCTACACCTTC	CASSLEGAANYGYTF
-	TRBJ1-2	TRBV3-1/TRBV3-2	13	-	TGTGCCAGCAGCCAAGGGGGTGCGGGAGGCTACACCTTC	CASSQGGAGGYTF
once	TRBJ1-1	TRBV5-1	14	TRBD1	TGCGCCAGCAGGGATGACAGGGGATCCACTGAAGCTTTCTTT	CASRDDRGSTEAFF
-	TRBJ2-5	TRBV19	16	TRBD1	TGTGCCAGTGGCCCCCTACAGGGGACGGGCCAAGAGACCCAGTACTTC	CASGPLQGTGQETQYF
few	TRBJ2-7	TRBV5-1	15	TRBD2	TGCGCCAGCAGCTTGGAGGCTAGCGGGAACTACGAGCAGTACTTC	CASSLEASGNYEQYF
-	TRBJ1-5	TRBV7-2	15	-	TGTGCCAGCAGCTTAGCTCCGGGGGCTGGTCAGCCCCAGCATTTT	CASSLAPGAGQPQHF
-	TRBJ1-5	TRBV21-1	13	-	TGTGCCAGGCTCGACAGCTTCAATCAGCCCCAGCATTTT	CARLDSFNQPQHF
-	TRBJ1-2	TRBV7-2	13	-	TGTGCCAGCAGTTGGGGCGTCCAGGGAAATTGTGCCTTC	CASSWGVQGNCAF
-	TRBJ1-6	TRBV7-9	14	TRBD1	TGTGCCACCAAGGGGGACAGGGGGAATTCACCCCTCCACTTT	CATKGDRGNSPLHF
-	TRBJ2-1	TRBV5-1	14	TRBD2	TGCGCCAGCAGGTTGAGCGGGGGCGGACATGAGCAGTTCTTC	CASRLSGGGHEQFF
-	TRBJ2-7	TRBV7-8	13	-	TGTGCCAGCAGCTTAACGGACTCCTACGAGCAGTACTTC	CASSLTDSYEQYF
-	TRBJ2-7	TRBV6-1	15	TRBD2	TGTGCCAGCAGTGAACCAGGACTAGCGGGTTACGAGCAGTACTTC	CASSEPGLAGYEQYF
few	TRBJ1-4	TRBV5-5	17	TRBD1	TGTGCCAGCAGCTTGAGAACAGGGGGAGGAACTAATGAAAAACTGTTTTTT	CASSLRTGGGTNEKLFF
once	TRBJ1-3	TRBV15	13	-	TGTGCCACCAGCAATAGGGGTAGGAACACCATATATTTT	CATSNRGRNTIYF
-	TRBJ1-2	TRBV6-5	14	-	TGTGCCAGCAGGCCCCCAGGAGGGGGAGGGGGCTACACCTTC	CASRPPGGGGGYTF
-	TRBJ1-4	TRBV6-1	13	-	TGTGCCAGCAGTGATCTGGCAGCTGAAAAACTGTTTTTT	CASSDLAAEKLFF
-	TRBJ1-2	TRBV4-3	14	-	TGCGCCAGCAGCCAAGGTCGACAGGACGATGGCTACACCTTC	CASSQGRQDDGYTF
-	TRBJ2-7	TRBV4-2	16	-	TGTGCCAGCAGCCCCGAGCAAGCGGAGCCACTCTACGAGCAGTACTTC	CASSPEQAEPLYEQYF
-	TRBJ1-2	TRBV6-5	14	-	TGTGCCAGCAGTTACTCGGTCCAGTTCTATGGCTACACCTTC	CASSYSVQFYGYTF
once	TRBJ2-3	TRBV2	14	-	TGTGCCAGCAGTGCCCAAACCGGCACAGATACGCAGTATTTT	CASSAQTGTDTQYF
-	TRBJ1-5	TRBV2	14	-	TGTGCCAGCAGTGAAGTAACGGAAAATCAGCCCCAGCATTTT	CASSEVTENQPQHF
-	TRBJ2-7	TRBV6-6	13	-	TGTGCCAGCAGTTACTCGGGAATTACCGAGCAGTACTTC	CASSYSGITEQYF
-	TRBJ1-5	TRBV6-5	15	TRBD1	TGTGCCAGCAGATCCGGACAGGGAGGCAATCAGCCCCAGCATTTT	CASRSGQGGNQPQHF
-	TRBJ2-1	TRBV5-1	16	TRBD2	TGCGCCAGCTCCTCCGTAGCGGGGGGGAATTACAATGAGCAGTTCTTC	CASSSVAGGNYNEQFF
-	TRBJ1-6	TRBV5-8	11	-	TGTGCCAGCAGCCCTAATTCACCCCTCCACTTT	CASSPNSPLHF
once	TRBJ1-2	TRBV2	13	TRBD1	TGTGCCAGCAGGGAACAGGGGTTTGACGGCTACACCTTC	CASREQGFDGYTF
-	TRBJ1-3	TRBV5-8	14	-	TGTGCCAGCAGCTTGACGGGCTCTGGAAACACCATATATTTT	CASSLTGSGNTIYF
-	TRBJ2-2	TRBV9	15	-	TGTGCCAGCAGCGTAGGTGAGGCGTTAACCGGGGAGCTGTTTTTT	CASSVGEALTGELFF
-	TRBJ2-5	TRBV9	14	-	TGTGCCAGCAGCCGTCAGGGGGGGCGAGAGACCCAGTACTTC	CASSRQGGRETQYF
-	TRBJ1-5	TRBV7-9	14	TRBD1	TGTGCCAGCAGCCCCGGGACAGACAATCAGCCCCAGCATTTT	CASSPGTDNQPQHF
-	TRBJ2-4	TRBV9	16	TRBD2	TGTGCCAGCAGCGCAGAGCGGGGGGGACCGGGCACCATTCAGTACTTC	CASSAERGGPGTIQYF
-	TRBJ1-2	TRBV7-8	16	-	TGTGCCAGCAGCTCCCCCGGGGGGTTCCCAAGGGATGGCTACACCTTC	CASSSPGGFPRDGYTF
-	TRBJ1-6	TRBV7-9	15	-	TGTGCCAGCAGCTTATTCCAACCCCTTAATTCACCCCTCCACTTT	CASSLFQPLNSPLHF
-	TRBJ1-2	TRBV7-2	13	TRBD1	TGTGCCAGCAGCCCGGACAGGGTCTATGGCTACACCTTC	CASSPDRVYGYTF
-	TRBJ2-1	TRBV4-2	14	TRBD2	TGTGCCAGCAGCCAAGATGACCGAGCGGGGGAGCAGTTCTTC	CASSQDDRAGEQFF
-	TRBJ2-5	TRBV4-2	13	-	TGTGCCAGCAGCCAAGACCGGGGAGAGACCCAGTACTTC	CASSQDRGETQYF
-	TRBJ1-2	TRBV30	13	-	TGTGCCTGGAGTGCGGGGGATGGCTATGGCTACACCTTC	CAWSAGDGYGYTF
-	TRBJ1-5	TRBV6-5	14	-	TGTGCCAGCAGTCAAACGGACGGTGATCAGCCCCAGCATTTT	CASSQTDGDQPQHF
-	TRBJ2-2	TRBV7-9	16	TRBD2	TGTGCCAGCAGCTCCCCCTGGGGGGGAAAGAACGGGGAGCTGTTTTTT	CASSSPWGGKNGELFF
-	TRBJ1-4	TRBV29-1	13	TRBD1	TGCAGCGTGCTCGGGACAGCTAATGAAAAACTGTTTTTT	CSVLGTANEKLFF
-	TRBJ1-2	TRBV5-1	14	-	TGCGCCAGCAGCTCTCCGGGCCCCAGAGGTGGCTACACCTTC	CASSSPGPRGGYTF
-	TRBJ2-1	TRBV5-1	16	-	TGCGCCAGCAGCTGGTCCCCGGGACGACCCCTCGGTGAGCAGTTCTTC	CASSWSPGRPLGEQFF
-	TRBJ1-4	TRBV7-2	13	-	TGTGCCAGCAGCTTCGACTATAATGAAAAACTGTTTTTT	CASSFDYNEKLFF
-	TRBJ1-2	TRBV21-1	14	-	TGTGCCAGCACCCCGGACATCGGGATTTGGGGCTACACCTTC	CASTPDIGIWGYTF
-	TRBJ1-3	TRBV4-2	16	-	TGTGCCAGCAGCCAACTGGGAGGGCACTCTGGAAACACCATATATTTT	CASSQLGGHSGNTIYF
-	TRBJ2-2	TRBV2	13	TRBD1	TGTGCCAGCCAGGGGGCGAACACCGGGGAGCTGTTTTTT	CASQGANTGELFF
few	TRBJ1-5	TRBV6-5	13	-	TGTGCCAGCAGCCCACGCGGGGGTCAGCCCCAGCATTTT	CASSPRGGQPQHF